This T cell receptor (beta chain) was profiled in a study of breast tumors, draining lymph nodes, adjacent tissues. Study outcomes and limitations: Luminal-like breast cancer showed significantly higher tumor–nontumor repertoire similarity than basal-like. Tumor TCR diversity was below lymph nodes but above nontumor tissue.

TCRdb reprocessed the multiplex PCR reads with MiXCR, giving one entry per CDR3 protein. The data hold about 100,000 distinct CDR3 sequences, with 21% observed a single time. Breast cancer patients provided tissue from their axillary draining lymph nodes. This clonotype was seen a handful of times. Its antigen is unknown. A clone one base away is much larger, so this may be a read error. The CDR3 runs 14 residues. Trimming left V 6 bases short and J 0 bases short, with 9 bases between. Germline V gene data show CDR1 as MNHEY and CDR2 as SMNVEV (reference sequence). This chain links TRBV27 with TRBJ1-3, with D tentatively TRBD1 (5 bases). Sample: axillary lymph node tissue. The origin of this receptor is a female donor with breast cancer. Some clones in this sample may be carry-over from other donors' samples. The CDR3 here is CASREGYSGNTIYF. The CDR3 nucleotides are TGTGCCAGCAGAGAGGGGTACTCTGGAAACACCATATATTTT.